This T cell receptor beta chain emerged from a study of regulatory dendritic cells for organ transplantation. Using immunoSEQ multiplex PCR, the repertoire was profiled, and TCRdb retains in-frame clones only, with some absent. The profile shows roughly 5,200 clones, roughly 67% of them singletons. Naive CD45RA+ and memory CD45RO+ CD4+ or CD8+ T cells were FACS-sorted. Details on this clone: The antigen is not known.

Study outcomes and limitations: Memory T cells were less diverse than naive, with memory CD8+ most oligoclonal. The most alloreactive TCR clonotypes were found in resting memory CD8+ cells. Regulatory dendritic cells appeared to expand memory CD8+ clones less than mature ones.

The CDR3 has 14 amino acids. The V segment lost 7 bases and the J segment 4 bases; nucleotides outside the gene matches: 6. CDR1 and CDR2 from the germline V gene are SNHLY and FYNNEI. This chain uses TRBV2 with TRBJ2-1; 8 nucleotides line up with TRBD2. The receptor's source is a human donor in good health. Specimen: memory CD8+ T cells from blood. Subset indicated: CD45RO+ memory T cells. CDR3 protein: CASNGGGRYNEQFF. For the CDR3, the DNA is TGTGCCAGCAACGGGGGGGGACGATACAATGAGCAGTTCTTC.